This T cell receptor (beta chain) was identified during a study of tumor-infiltrating lymphocytes in oesophageal squamous cell carcinoma. The germline V gene has CDR1 SGHVS and CDR2 FQNEAQ. The CDR3 extends over 15 amino acids. TCRdb passed the PCR reads through MiXCR, listing each CDR3 protein once. In the table there are over 10,000 distinct CDR3 sequences, 58% of which are singletons. The receptor was isolated from a female donor with esophageal squamous cell carcinoma. The sample taken for sequencing was esophageal tumor tissue. The chain recombines TRBV7-8 with TRBJ2-4; 8 nucleotides match TRBD1. The J call may be wrong; the DNA end is better matched by TRBJ2-7. The CDR3 nucleotides are TGTGCCAGCAGCTTCCCGACAGGGGTCACATACGAGCAGTACTTC. Its translation: CASSFPTGVTYEQYF.